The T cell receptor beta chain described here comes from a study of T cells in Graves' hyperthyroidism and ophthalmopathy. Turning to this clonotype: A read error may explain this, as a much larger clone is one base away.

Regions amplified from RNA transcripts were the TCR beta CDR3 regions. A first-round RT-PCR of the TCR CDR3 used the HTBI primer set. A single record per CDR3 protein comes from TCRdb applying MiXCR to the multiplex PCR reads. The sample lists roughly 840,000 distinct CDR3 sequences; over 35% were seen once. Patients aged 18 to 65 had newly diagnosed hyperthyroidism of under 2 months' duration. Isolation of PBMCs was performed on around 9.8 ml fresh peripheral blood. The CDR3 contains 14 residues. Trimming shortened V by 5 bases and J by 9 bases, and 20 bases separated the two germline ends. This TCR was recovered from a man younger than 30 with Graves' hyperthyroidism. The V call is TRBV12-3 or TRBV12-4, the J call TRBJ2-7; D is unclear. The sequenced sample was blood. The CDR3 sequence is CASSPLPLSHGQYF. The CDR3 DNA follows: TGTGCCAGCAGTCCACTTCCTCTATCCCACGGGCAGTACTTC.